This TCR beta chain was found in a study of T cell repertoires in cytomegalovirus infection. Study-level background: Carrying CMV and the relevant HLA type showed in public TCR beta signatures.

V lost 6 bases and J 3 bases, leaving 12 bases between the germline ends. This CDR3 region has 14 residues. Whole-study findings and limits: Cumulative frequency of public TCR beta families picked out carriers of CMV plus the relevant HLA. Within the response measured ex vivo, HLA-C-restricted CMV-specific TCR beta clonotypes were dominant.

This clonotype was seen at least ten times. Its antigen is still unknown. Via MiXCR, TCRdb re-called the reads, giving one row per CDR3 protein. The sample lists about 460,000 distinct CDR3 sequences; around 11% were seen once. The sequenced material came from PBMCs. This chain uses TRBV12-3 or TRBV12-4 with TRBJ1-5; D gene unclear. This TCR came from a human donor in good health (CMV status not recorded). Some clones in this sample may be carry-over from other donors' samples. CDR3: CASSPSGNNQPQHF. Written as DNA, the CDR3 is TGTGCCAGCAGCCCATCGGGCAACAATCAGCCCCAGCATTTT.